This TCR beta chain comes out of a study of CD8+ T cells in alopecia areata. Study information: Treatment ran 6 to 18 months, with 6 months of follow-up afterward. Findings of the study overall: Tofacitinib significantly lowered scalp clonality and expanded CD8+ clones among the top 100.

Once RNA had been extracted, it was reverse transcribed into cDNA to act as the sequencing template. Libraries were prepared by immunoSEQ multiplex PCR; TCRdb keeps only in-frame clonotypes and omits some of them. The sample holds about 190,000 clones, roughly three fifths seen once. Treatment defined: oral pan-JAK inhibitor, 5-10 mg twice daily. Germline CDR1 reads GTSNPN; CDR2 reads SVGIG (reference sequence). V lost 0 bases and J lost 5, with 8 bases in between. The CDR3 totals 13 residues. A note on this clone: Its antigen is unknown. Additional DNA sequences in this sample encode the identical CDR3.

The chain carries TRBV30 and TRBJ1-5; D is uncertain. The origin of this receptor is a human donor with alopecia areata. This specimen consisted of CD4+ T cells sorted from blood, obtained at week 4, from a patient treated with tofacitinib. The DNA of the CDR3 is TGTGCCTGGAGTGTAAGGTGGGATCAGCCCCAGCATTTT. It codes for CAWSVRWDQPQHF.